This T cell receptor beta chain is drawn from a study of T cell responses to AZD1222 COVID-19 vaccine. Study-level points and caveats: Repertoires in all cases were sampled only once the peak T cell response had passed. Vaccine-related CD4 TCRs covered spike, predominating at 160-218 and 743-854. Clonal diversity may have been underestimated, and the donors were mostly white British, with more females than males.

Germline V gene lookup returns CDR1 GTSNPN and CDR2 SVGIG (reference sequence). The CDR3 is 14 amino acids. Trimming at V came to 3 bases and at J to 4 bases, leaving 6 bases not matched to a gene. Of note for this clone: Antigen: not known.

The repertoire was sequenced with immunoSEQ multiplex PCR; TCRdb's copy has only in-frame clones and lacks some. The data hold more than 110,000 clones, with about 92% observed a single time. The rearrangement joins TRBV30 to TRBJ1-3, with TRBD1 matching over 7 bases. The source was peripheral blood, collected on day 0 of AZD1222 vaccination. This receptor was taken from an adult in good health. CDR3 amino acids: CAWRKEGAGNTIYF. The CDR3 DNA reads TGTGCCTGGAGGAAAGAGGGGGCAGGAAACACCATATATTTT.